Sequencing of this T cell receptor beta chain was carried out in a study of T cells in Graves' hyperthyroidism and ophthalmopathy. Over 18 months, lack of ophthalmopathy progression marked Graves' hyperthyroidism as stable. V lost 5 bases to trimming and J lost 1 base, with 11 bases between them. This CDR3 has 14 residues. Germline V gene data show CDR1 as MNHNS and CDR2 as SASEGT. TCR beta CDR3 regions were amplified from RNA. The TCR CDR3 first-round RT-PCR relied on the HTBI primer set. TCRdb re-analysed the multiplex PCR reads in MiXCR, keeping a single row per CDR3 protein. This sample carries a few hundred thousand distinct CDR3 sequences, 15% to 18% of them seen once, and the ten largest clones take around 7.5%.

The sequence was obtained from a woman under 40 with Graves' hyperthyroidism. The sequenced sample consisted of blood. The chain employs TRBV6-1 and TRBJ1-2, with no clear D. The CDR3 sequence: CASSFRGHNYGYTF. DNA for the CDR3: TGTGCCAGCAGTTTCAGAGGGCATAACTATGGCTACACCTTC.